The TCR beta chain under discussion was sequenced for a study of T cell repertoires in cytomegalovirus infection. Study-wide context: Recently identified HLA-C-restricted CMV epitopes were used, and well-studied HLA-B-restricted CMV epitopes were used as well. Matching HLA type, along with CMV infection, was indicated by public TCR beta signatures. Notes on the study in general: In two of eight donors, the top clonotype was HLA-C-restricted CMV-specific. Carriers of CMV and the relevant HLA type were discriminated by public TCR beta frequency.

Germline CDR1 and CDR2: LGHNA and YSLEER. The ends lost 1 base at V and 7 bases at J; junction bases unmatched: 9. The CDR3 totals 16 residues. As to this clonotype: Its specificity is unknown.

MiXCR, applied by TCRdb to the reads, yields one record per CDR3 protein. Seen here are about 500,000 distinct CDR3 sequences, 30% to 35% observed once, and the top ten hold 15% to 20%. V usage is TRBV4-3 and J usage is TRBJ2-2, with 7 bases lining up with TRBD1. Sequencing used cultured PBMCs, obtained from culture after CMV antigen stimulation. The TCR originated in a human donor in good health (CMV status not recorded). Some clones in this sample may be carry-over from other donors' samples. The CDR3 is CASSQVKQGFIGELFF. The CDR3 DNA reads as TGCGCCAGCAGCCAAGTGAAACAGGGGTTTATCGGGGAGCTGTTTTTT.